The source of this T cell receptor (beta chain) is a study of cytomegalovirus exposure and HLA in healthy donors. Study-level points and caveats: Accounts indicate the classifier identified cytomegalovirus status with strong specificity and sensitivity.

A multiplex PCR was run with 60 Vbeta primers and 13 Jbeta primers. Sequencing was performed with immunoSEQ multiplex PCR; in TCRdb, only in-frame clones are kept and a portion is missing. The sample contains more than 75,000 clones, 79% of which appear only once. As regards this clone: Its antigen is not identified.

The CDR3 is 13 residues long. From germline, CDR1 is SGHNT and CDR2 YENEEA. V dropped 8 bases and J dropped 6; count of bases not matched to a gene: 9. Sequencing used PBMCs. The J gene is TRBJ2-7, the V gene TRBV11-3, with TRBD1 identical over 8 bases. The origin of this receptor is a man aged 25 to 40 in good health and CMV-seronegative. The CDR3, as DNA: TGTGCCAGCGGCGGACAGGGATCGAGCGAGCAGTACTTC. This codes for CASGGQGSSEQYF.